What follows are 25 T cell receptor beta chains derived from one specimen sequenced in a study of neoadjuvant nivolumab and ipilimumab in lung cancer. This table comes from immunoSEQ multiplex PCR, and its TCRdb copy is limited to in-frame clones, with some not included. The sample lists 30,000 to 45,000 clones; 89% were seen once. Sequencing used peripheral blood, obtained before neoadjuvant nivolumab, alone or with ipilimumab. Source of these receptors: an adult with non-small cell lung cancer.

The chain uses TRBV11-3 and TRBJ2-7; tentative D call: TRBD2 (6 bases). Trimming took off 4 bases at V and 7 bases at J, with 14 bases between the two ends. The CDR3 is 13 residues long. CDR1 and CDR2 from the germline V gene are SGHNT and YENEEA. The CDR3 DNA reads as TGTGCCAGCAGCTCGGGGACTTCCAGGGAGCAGTACTTC. This sequence encodes CASSSGTSREQYF.

This clone was seen a few times. This rearrangement joins TRBV6-1 to TRBJ1-5; D gene ambiguous. The CDR3 spans 14 residues. Germline V gene lookup returns CDR1 MNHNS and CDR2 SASEGT. The V and J ends lost 5 bases and 6 bases respectively, with 14 bases between them. The CDR3 nucleotides are TGTGCCAGCAGTCCCCCAGATGGGGTTCAGCCCCAGCATTTT. This sequence encodes CASSPPDGVQPQHF.

As for this clone: Within the sample, other DNA sequences also encode this same CDR3. The V gene is TRBV18, the J gene TRBJ2-7; no firm D call. Germline lookup yields CDR1 KGHSH and CDR2 LQKENI. The CDR3 is 12 amino acids. V lost 4 bases and J lost 0, with 4 bases in between. CDR3 nucleotides: TGTGCCAGCTCACTTGACTCCTACGAGCAGTACTTC. Its translation is CASSLDSYEQYF.

The chain uses TRBV5-1 and TRBJ2-4, with 7 nucleotides matching TRBD2. The CDR3 totals 15 residues. Germline CDR1 SGHRS, CDR2 YFSETQ. Unmatched junction bases numbered 7, after V lost 0 bases and J lost 7 bases. The CDR3 nucleotides are TGCGCCAGCAGCTTGGACCTAGCGGCCACTAACATTCAGTACTTC. Amino acid sequence: CASSLDLAATNIQYF.

The CDR3 region is CASSADAINEKLFF. The CDR3 nucleotides read TGTGCCAGCAGCGCCGACGCGATAAATGAAAAACTGTTTTTT. The chain couples TRBV9 to TRBJ1-4; D is ambiguous. The CDR3 covers 14 residues. In germline, CDR1 is SGDLS, CDR2 YYNGEE. Trimming removed 3 bases from V and 5 bases from J, with 11 bases in between.

The rearrangement links TRBV30 to TRBJ1-2; TRBD1 might be the D (5 bases). V lost 2 bases and J lost 7, with 14 bases in between. The CDR3 loop spans 13 amino acids. The germline CDR1 and CDR2 sequences are GTSNPN and SVGIG (reference sequence). As DNA, the CDR3 is TGTGCCTGGAGTACGGCGCAGGGTTCTGGCTACACCTTC. Translating it yields CAWSTAQGSGYTF. The full variable domain, in which reference TRBV30 and TRBJ1-2 provide the parts outside the CDR3, is SQTIHQWPATLVQPVGSPLSLECTVEGTSNPNLYWYRQAAGRGLQLLFYSVGIGQISSEVPQNLSASRPQDRQFILSSKKLLLSDSGFYLCAWSTAQGSGYTFGSGTRLTVV.

This rearrangement joins TRBV4-3 to TRBJ2-1; 8 bases line up with TRBD2. The CDR3 loop spans 17 amino acids. Germline V gene sequence: CDR1 LGHNA, CDR2 YSLEER. The V and J ends lost 3 bases and 7 bases, in that order; junction bases with no gene match: 14. CDR3: CASSQGGASGRFNEQFF. Here the CDR3 DNA reads TGCGCCAGCAGCCAGGGGGGGGCGAGCGGGAGATTTAATGAGCAGTTCTTC.

The rearrangement links TRBV5-6 to TRBJ2-2; D unresolved. The V end lost 0 bases, the J end lost 6 bases, and 12 bases lay between the germline ends. CDR3 length equals 15 residues. Germline CDR1 reads SGHDT; CDR2 reads YYEEEE. Here the CDR3 DNA reads TGTGCCAGCAGCTTGGGCCCGACGGGTGCCGGGGAGCTGTTTTTT. Translating it yields CASSLGPTGAGELFF.

The sample holds one count of this clone. The V gene is TRBV10-2, the J gene TRBJ2-7, with D possibly being TRBD2 (6 bases). The CDR3 is 14 amino acids. Trimming pared 2 bases from V and 6 bases from J, leaving 14 bases between. The germline gives CDR1 WSHSY, CDR2 SAAADI. CDR3 bases: TGCGCCAGCAGTGAGGTCCTAGCGAACGGCGAGCAGTACTTC. Its translation: CASSEVLANGEQYF.

V and J are TRBV19 and TRBJ2-1, with 11 bases lining up with TRBD2. The CDR3 contains 15 residues. The germline gives CDR1 LNHDA, CDR2 SQIVND (reference sequence). V gave up 4 bases and J gave up 7 bases; unmatched junction bases: 6. The CDR3 DNA follows: TGTGCCAGTAGTACGGGACTAGCGGAGGGTAATGAGCAGTTCTTC. Its translation: CASSTGLAEGNEQFF.

The J gene is TRBJ2-5, the V gene TRBV7-2; D perhaps matches TRBD2 (6 bases). The CDR3 covers 14 residues. CDR1 and CDR2 (germline): SGHTA, FQGNSA. The V and J ends lost 3 bases and 1 base respectively, with 9 bases between them. The CDR3 nucleotides are TGTGCCAGCAGCTTCGCGGGAAGCCAAGAGACCCAGTACTTC. As protein: CASSFAGSQETQYF.

The chain uses TRBV7-9 and TRBJ1-1; TRBD1 is a possible D gene (5 bases). CDR1 SEHNR and CDR2 FQNEAQ come from the germline V gene (reference sequence). This CDR3 contains 14 residues. V was clipped by 7 bases and J by 1 base, with 13 bases between them. The CDR3 protein is CASTPGRRNTEAFF. In DNA form, the CDR3 reads TGTGCCAGCACCCCAGGGAGGAGGAACACTGAAGCTTTCTTT.

The chain recombines TRBV6-4 with TRBJ2-2, with 11 bases fitting TRBD2. The CDR3 runs 15 residues. Losses at the gene ends were 5 bases for V and 3 bases for J; bases not matched to a gene: 2. Germline loops: CDR1 MRHNA, CDR2 SNTAGT. The CDR3 DNA follows: TGTGCCAGCAGTATAGCGGGAGGGGACACCGGGGAGCTGTTTTTT. Amino acid sequence: CASSIAGGDTGELFF.

The CDR3 loop is CASSPAGQGNQPQHF. The CDR3 bases are TGCGCCAGCAGCCCAGCGGGACAGGGGAATCAGCCCCAGCATTTT. This chain uses TRBV4-1 with TRBJ1-5; 10 bases match TRBD1. V gave up 4 bases and J gave up 4 bases; unmatched junction bases: 4. The CDR3 contains 15 residues. CDR1 is MGHRA, CDR2 YSYEKL, per germline.

J is TRBJ2-1 and V is TRBV7-9; no clear D gene. This CDR3 comprises 11 residues. V lost 2 bases, J lost 10 bases, and 6 bases lay in between. CDR1 and CDR2 (germline): SEHNR, FQNEAQ (reference sequence). CDR3 nucleotides: TGTGCCAGCAGCTTAAGGTGGGAGCAGTTCTTC. It is translated as CASSLRWEQFF.

This CDR3 is CASSPQGVSNTGELFF. For the CDR3, the DNA is TGTGCCAGCAGCCCCCAGGGGGTCTCGAACACCGGGGAGCTGTTTTTT. The V gene is TRBV7-9, the J gene TRBJ2-2; 7 bases agree with TRBD1. From germline, CDR1 is SEHNR and CDR2 FQNEAQ (reference sequence). V lost 5 bases to trimming and J lost 0 bases; unmatched junction nucleotides: 6. The CDR3 contains 16 residues.

The rearrangement joins TRBV9 to TRBJ2-5; the D gene is possibly TRBD1 (6 bases). Germline CDR1 and CDR2: SGDLS and YYNGEE. Between the trimmed V and J ends, which lost 1 base and 0 bases, there was a span of 7 bases. This CDR3 spans 14 amino acids. The CDR3: CASSVTGYQETQYF. CDR3 sequence (DNA): TGTGCCAGCAGCGTAACAGGGTACCAAGAGACCCAGTACTTC.

The chain couples TRBV9 to TRBJ2-5; perhaps TRBD2 as D (5 bases). CDR1 is SGDLS and CDR2 is YYNGEE in the germline V gene. The CDR3 contains 11 residues. V was trimmed by 3 bases and J by 5 bases, leaving 5 bases between them. CDR3 in amino acids: CASSGEETQYF. The DNA of the CDR3 is TGTGCCAGCAGCGGGGAGGAGACCCAGTACTTC.

This chain connects TRBV15 to TRBJ1-5; 9 positions agree with TRBD1. J was trimmed by 6 bases and V by 0 bases; bases with no gene match: 6. Per the germline V gene, CDR1 is LNHNV and CDR2 is YYDKDF (reference sequence). The CDR3 is made up of 16 amino acids. CDR3 protein: CATSREDRGTRQPQHF. Here the CDR3 DNA reads TGTGCCACCAGCAGAGAGGACAGGGGAACGCGTCAGCCCCAGCATTTT.

The gene calls are TRBV19 and TRBJ2-7; 8 nucleotides match TRBD1. The CDR3 spans 15 residues. The V gene end was trimmed by 6 bases and the J gene end by 3 bases; junction bases not matched to a gene: 10. Per germline, CDR1 LNHDA and CDR2 SQIVND (reference sequence). The CDR3 protein is CASRLSSGQVYEQYF. CDR3 coding DNA: TGTGCCAGTAGGCTATCCTCGGGACAGGTCTACGAGCAGTACTTC.

The chain carries TRBV6-5 and TRBJ2-7; 10 nucleotides align to TRBD2. V shed 5 bases and J 0 bases; nucleotides not matched to a gene: 4. The CDR3 has 15 amino acids. Germline CDR1 reads MNHEY; CDR2 reads SVGAGI. The CDR3 loop reads CASSPSSGSSYEQYF. As DNA, the CDR3 is TGTGCCAGCAGTCCTTCTAGCGGGAGCTCCTACGAGCAGTACTTC.

The J gene is TRBJ2-1, the V gene TRBV6-5; the match to TRBD2 covers 13 bases. CDR3 length: 15 residues. Germline V gene data show CDR1 as MNHEY and CDR2 as SVGAGI. V trimming: 6 bases; J trimming: 6 bases; junction bases outside the gene matches: 5. The CDR3 DNA follows: TGTGCCAGCAGGTCGACTAGCGGGAGGAGCAATGAGCAGTTCTTC. Translating gives CASRSTSGRSNEQFF.

V and J are TRBV18 and TRBJ2-1; 10 bases line up with TRBD2. Germline V gives CDR1 KGHSH, CDR2 LQKENI. Germline trimming cut 4 bases from V and 8 bases from J; bases unmatched to any gene: 11. This CDR3 contains 16 residues. DNA for the CDR3: TGTGCCAGCTCACTATCCAGCGGGAGGGCCGTCGATGAGCAGTTCTTC. It translates to CASSLSSGRAVDEQFF.

This clone was detected only a few times. This chain connects TRBV5-1 to TRBJ2-1, with a tentative D call TRBD2 (6 bases). Trimming took off 7 bases at V and 5 bases at J, with 16 bases between the two ends. The CDR3 sequence is 14 residues long. Germline V gene sequence: CDR1 SGHRS, CDR2 YFSETQ. The CDR3 reads CASGHGASDNEQFF. CDR3 in DNA: TGCGCCAGCGGCCACGGAGCTAGCGACAATGAGCAGTTCTTC.

Concerning this clone itself: This CDR3 is also generated by other DNA sequences in the sample. The CDR3 region is CASSLTLGELFF. CDR3 coding DNA: TGTGCCAGCAGCTTGACACTCGGGGAGCTGTTTTTT. The chain recombines TRBV7-9 with TRBJ2-2; D remains unclear. The CDR3 totals 12 residues. Germline loops: CDR1 SEHNR, CDR2 FQNEAQ (reference sequence). V was trimmed by 3 bases and J by 7 bases, leaving 6 bases between them.